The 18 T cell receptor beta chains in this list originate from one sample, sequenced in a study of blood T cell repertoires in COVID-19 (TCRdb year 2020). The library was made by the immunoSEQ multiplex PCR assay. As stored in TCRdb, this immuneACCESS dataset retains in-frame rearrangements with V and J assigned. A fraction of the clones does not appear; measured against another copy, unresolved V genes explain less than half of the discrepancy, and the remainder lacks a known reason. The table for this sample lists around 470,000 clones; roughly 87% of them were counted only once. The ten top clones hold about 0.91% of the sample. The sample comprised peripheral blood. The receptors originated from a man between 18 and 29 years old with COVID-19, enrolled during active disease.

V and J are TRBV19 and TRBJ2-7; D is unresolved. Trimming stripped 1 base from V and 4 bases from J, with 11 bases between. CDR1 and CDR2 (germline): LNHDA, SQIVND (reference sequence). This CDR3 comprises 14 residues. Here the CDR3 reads CASSIALGRYEQYF. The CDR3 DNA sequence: TGTGCCAGTAGTATAGCCCTAGGAAGGTACGAGCAGTACTTC.

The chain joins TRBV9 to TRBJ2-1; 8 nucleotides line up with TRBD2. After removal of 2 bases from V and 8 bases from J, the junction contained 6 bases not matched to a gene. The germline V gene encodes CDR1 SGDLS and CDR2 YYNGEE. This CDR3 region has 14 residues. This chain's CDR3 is CASSVGGAIHEQFF. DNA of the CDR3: TGTGCCAGCAGCGTCGGGGGGGCCATCCATGAGCAGTTCTTC. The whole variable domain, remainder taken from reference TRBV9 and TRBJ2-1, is DSGVTQTPKHLITATGQRVTLRCSPRSGDLSVYWYQQSLDQGLQFLIQYYNGEERAKGNILERFSAQQFPDLHSELNLSSLELGDSALYFCASSVGGAIHEQFFGPGTRLTVL.

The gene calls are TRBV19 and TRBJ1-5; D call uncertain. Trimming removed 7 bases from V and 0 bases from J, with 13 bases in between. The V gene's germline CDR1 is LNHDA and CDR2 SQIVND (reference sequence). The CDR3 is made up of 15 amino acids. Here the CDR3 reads CASKVGRGSNQPQHF. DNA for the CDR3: TGTGCCAGTAAGGTGGGCCGTGGTAGCAATCAGCCCCAGCATTTT. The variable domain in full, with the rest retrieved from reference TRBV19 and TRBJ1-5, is DGGITQSPKYLFRKEGQNVTLSCEQNLNHDAMYWYRQDPGQGLRLIYYSQIVNDFQKGDIAEGYSVSREKKESFPLTVTSAQKNPTAFYLCASKVGRGSNQPQHFGDGTRLSIL.

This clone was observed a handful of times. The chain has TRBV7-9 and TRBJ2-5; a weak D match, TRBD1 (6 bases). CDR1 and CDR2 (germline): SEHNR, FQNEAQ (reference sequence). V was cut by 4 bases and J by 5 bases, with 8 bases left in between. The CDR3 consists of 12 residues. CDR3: CASSYQGETQYF. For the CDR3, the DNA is TGTGCCAGCAGCTACCAGGGGGAGACCCAGTACTTC.

The CDR3 coding sequence is TGTGCCAGCAGTGACTCCACAGGGGGCGAGAGCACAGATACGCAGTATTTT. Its translation: CASSDSTGGESTDTQYF. The J gene is TRBJ2-3, the V gene TRBV6-4; 9 positions agree with TRBD1. Unmatched junction bases numbered 4, after V lost 0 bases and J lost 0 bases. The CDR3 extends over 17 amino acids. CDR1 is MRHNA, CDR2 SNTAGT, per germline.

The DNA of the CDR3 is TGTGCCAGCAGCTCCTCCGGGACAGTGAACACCGGGGAGCTGTTTTTT. Its translation: CASSSSGTVNTGELFF. The chain carries TRBV11-3 and TRBJ2-2; the match to TRBD1 covers 7 bases. Per germline, CDR1 SGHNT and CDR2 YENEEA. The CDR3 has 16 residues. Germline trimming cut 4 bases from V and 1 base from J; bases unmatched to any gene: 6.

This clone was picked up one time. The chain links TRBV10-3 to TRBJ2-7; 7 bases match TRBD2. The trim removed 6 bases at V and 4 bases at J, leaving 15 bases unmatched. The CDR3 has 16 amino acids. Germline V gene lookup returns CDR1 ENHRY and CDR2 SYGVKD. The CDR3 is CAIRNGGTAGLYEQYF. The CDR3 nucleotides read TGTGCCATCAGAAACGGGGGGACCGCTGGGCTTTACGAGCAGTACTTC.

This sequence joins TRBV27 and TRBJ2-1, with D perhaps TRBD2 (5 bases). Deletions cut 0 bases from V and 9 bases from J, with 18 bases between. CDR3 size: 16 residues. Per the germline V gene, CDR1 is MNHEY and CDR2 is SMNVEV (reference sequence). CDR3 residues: CASSLSTVGSRAEQFF. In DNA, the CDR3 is TGTGCCAGCAGTTTATCCACAGTGGGGTCGCGGGCTGAGCAGTTCTTC.

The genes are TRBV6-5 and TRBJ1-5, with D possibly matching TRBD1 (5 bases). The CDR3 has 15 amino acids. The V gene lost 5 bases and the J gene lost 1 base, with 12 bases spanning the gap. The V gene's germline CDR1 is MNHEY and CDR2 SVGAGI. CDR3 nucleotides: TGTGCCAGCAGTACCCACCGGGGGAGCAATCAGCCCCAGCATTTT. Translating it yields CASSTHRGSNQPQHF.

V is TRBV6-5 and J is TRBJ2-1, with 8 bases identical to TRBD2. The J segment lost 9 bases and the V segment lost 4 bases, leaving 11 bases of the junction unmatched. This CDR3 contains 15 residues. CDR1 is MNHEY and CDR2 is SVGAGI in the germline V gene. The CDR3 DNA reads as TGTGCCAGCAGTTGGGTGGCGGGGGGCAAAAGTGAGCAGTTCTTC. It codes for CASSWVAGGKSEQFF.

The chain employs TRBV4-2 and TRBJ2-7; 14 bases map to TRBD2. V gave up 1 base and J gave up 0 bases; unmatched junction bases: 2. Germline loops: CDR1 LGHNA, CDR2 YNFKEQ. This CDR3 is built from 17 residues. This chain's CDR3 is CASSQAGTSGSSYEQYF. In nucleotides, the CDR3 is TGTGCCAGCAGCCAAGCCGGGACTAGCGGGAGCTCCTACGAGCAGTACTTC.

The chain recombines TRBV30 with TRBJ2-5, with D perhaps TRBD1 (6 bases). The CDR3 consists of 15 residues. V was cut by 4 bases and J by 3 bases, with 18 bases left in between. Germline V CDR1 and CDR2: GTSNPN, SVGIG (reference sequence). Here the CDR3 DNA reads TGTGCCTGGAACCCCGGACAGACCACAAAAGAGACCCAGTACTTC. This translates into CAWNPGQTTKETQYF.

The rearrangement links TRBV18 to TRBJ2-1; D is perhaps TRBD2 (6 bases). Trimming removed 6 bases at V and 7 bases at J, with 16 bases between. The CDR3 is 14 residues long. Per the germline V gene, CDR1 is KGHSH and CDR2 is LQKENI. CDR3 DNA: TGTGCCAGCTCCCAGGCACTCGCGGGAAATGAGCAGTTCTTC. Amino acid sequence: CASSQALAGNEQFF.

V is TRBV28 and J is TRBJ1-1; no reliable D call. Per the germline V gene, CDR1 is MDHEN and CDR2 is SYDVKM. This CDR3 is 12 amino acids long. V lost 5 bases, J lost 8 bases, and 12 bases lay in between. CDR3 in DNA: TGTGCCAGCAGTCAGATTTATCCAGAAGCTTTCTTT. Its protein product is CASSQIYPEAFF.

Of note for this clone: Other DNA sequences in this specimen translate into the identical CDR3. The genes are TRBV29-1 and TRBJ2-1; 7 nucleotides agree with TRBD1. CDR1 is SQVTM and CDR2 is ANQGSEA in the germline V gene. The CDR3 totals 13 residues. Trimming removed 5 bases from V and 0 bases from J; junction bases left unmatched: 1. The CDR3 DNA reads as TGCAGCGTTCGGGACAGCTCCTACAATGAGCAGTTCTTC. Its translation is CSVRDSSYNEQFF.

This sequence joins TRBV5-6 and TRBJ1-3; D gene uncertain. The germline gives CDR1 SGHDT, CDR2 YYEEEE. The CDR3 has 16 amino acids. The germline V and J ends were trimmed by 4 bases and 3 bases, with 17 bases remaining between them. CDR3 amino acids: CASSLFDDGDGNTIYF. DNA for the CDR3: TGTGCCAGCAGCCTGTTCGATGACGGGGATGGAAACACCATATATTTT.

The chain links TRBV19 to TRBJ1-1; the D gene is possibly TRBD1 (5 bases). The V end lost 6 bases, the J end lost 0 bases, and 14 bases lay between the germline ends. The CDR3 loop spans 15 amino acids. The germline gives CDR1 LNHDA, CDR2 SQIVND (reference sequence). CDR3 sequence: CASSRQFTMNTEAFF. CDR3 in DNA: TGTGCCAGTAGCAGACAGTTTACTATGAACACTGAAGCTTTCTTT.

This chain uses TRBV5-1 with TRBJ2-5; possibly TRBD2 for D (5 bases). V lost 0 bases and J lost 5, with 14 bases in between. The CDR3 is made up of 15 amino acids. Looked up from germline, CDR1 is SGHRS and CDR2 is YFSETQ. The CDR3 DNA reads TGCGCCAGCAGCTTGGAAGTTCGGGATAGGGAGACCCAGTACTTC. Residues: CASSLEVRDRETQYF.